A selection of T cell receptor beta chains follows, all from one sample in a study of a mutant IDH1 vaccine in newly diagnosed glioma. TCRdb keeps only in-frame clones here, not all; method: immunoSEQ multiplex PCR. The sample shows nearly 50,000 clones, around 86% of them seen only once. The sequencing used PBMCs, collected from a glioma patient treated with radiotherapy, temozolomide or both. These receptors all stem from a middle-aged man with glioma. The CDR3 runs from the conserved cysteine through the conserved F or W. The D gene is left open where the match is weak. Size is omitted from some rows. Given values are once, few, many or a class for expanded clones.

>.|TRBV18|TRBJ2-7|15|TRBD1
CASSAGTGFTYEQYF
>few|TRBV19|TRBJ2-1|17|.
CASSIPSAGPAYNEQFF
>.|TRBV7-9|TRBJ2-2|14|.
CASSLEANTGELFF
>once|TRBV7-2|TRBJ2-3|15|.
CASSLWGSRTDTQYF
>medium-sized|TRBV6-1|TRBJ1-1|13|.
CASISLRYTEAFF
>.|TRBV27|TRBJ2-1|14|TRBD2
CASSSMARAGGGFF
>.|TRBV7-8|TRBJ2-6|16|.
CASSLARGRGANVLTF
>.|TRBV7-3|TRBJ2-5|14|.
CASSPGGSGETQYF
>.|TRBV7-9|TRBJ2-1|14|.
CASSLGGNYNEQFF
>.|TRBV21-1|TRBJ1-5|17|.
CASSPRWTGEGNQPQHF
>.|TRBV12-5|TRBJ2-3|14|.
CASAWRESTDTQYF
>.|TRBV13|TRBJ2-7|15|TRBD2
CASSLRGGRIYEQYF
>few|TRBV18|TRBJ2-1|15|.
CASSPPNGDLHEQFF
>.|TRBV19|TRBJ1-5|19|.
CASSIVTTYGARKNQPQHF
>.|TRBV27|TRBJ2-2|15|.
CASSLEGAIPGELFF
>.|TRBV21-1|TRBJ1-1|14|.
CASSKLGRRTEAFF
>.|TRBV25-1|TRBJ2-3|15|.
CASSAQGWGSDTQYF
>.|TRBV7-2|TRBJ2-2|16|TRBD2
CASSKQAGPNTGELFF
>.|TRBV5-1|TRBJ2-5|14|TRBD1
CASTPTGAGETQYF
>.|TRBV6-6|TRBJ1-3|14|.
CASSSQISGNTIYF
>.|TRBV9|TRBJ2-2|13|.
CASSVGVVGELFF
>once|TRBV19|TRBJ1-2|16|.
CASMGTLYTPNYGYTF
>few|TRBV29-1|TRBJ1-2|12|.
CSVEDSVYGYTF
>.|TRBV2|TRBJ2-2|13|.
CARSLYSGGELFF
>.|TRBV21-1|TRBJ2-7|14|.
CASNGPPPAYEQYF
>.|TRBV5-3|TRBJ2-5|13|.
CARTPCALETQYF
>.|TRBV30|TRBJ1-1|14|.
CAWSKTTGNTEAFF
>.|TRBV9|TRBJ2-5|15|.
CASSSPGGRQETQYF
>.|TRBV19|TRBJ2-4|15|.
CASSKGGTTKNIQYF
>.|TRBV5-4|TRBJ1-2|14|.
CASSSSGQYYGYTF
>.|TRBV14|TRBJ2-7|16|TRBD2
CASSQASGSRFREQYF
>.|TRBV4-1|TRBJ1-2|17|TRBD1
CASSKLSGTANNYGYTF
>.|TRBV18|TRBJ2-5|13|.
CASSPPVGETQYF
>.|TRBV27|TRBJ1-1|14|TRBD1
CASSLRQGNTEAFF
>.|TRBV6-5|TRBJ2-7|15|.
CASSYSSGGSYEQYF
>.|TRBV5-8|TRBJ2-7|8|.
CANHQQYF
>.|TRBV7-2|TRBJ2-3|13|.
CASSLFVRDTQYF
>.|TRBV18|TRBJ1-5|12|.
CASSPPEGPQHF
>.|TRBV6-1|TRBJ2-1|14|.
CASSERLGNNEQFF
>few|TRBV7-2|TRBJ2-2|12|.
CASAFNTGELFF
>.|TRBV2|TRBJ2-1|13|.
CASSAGPGNEQFF
>few|TRBV5-1|TRBJ1-5|13|.
CASSLRTDQPQHF
>.|TRBV6-5|TRBJ2-1|15|TRBD2
CASSGPSGRFNEQFF
>.|TRBV18|TRBJ1-5|12|.
CASSEGPQPQHF
>.|TRBV29-1|TRBJ2-7|14|.
CSVGLRGLSYEQYF
>.|TRBV11-3|TRBJ2-1|15|.
CASSLGGGGYNEQFF
>.|TRBV6-5|TRBJ2-4|16|TRBD1
CASSSGTGPIKNIQYF
>.|TRBV5-1|TRBJ2-2|16|.
CASSWGASGHTGELFF
>.|TRBV28|TRBJ1-5|15|.
CASSFSGGRNQPQHF
>.|TRBV10-2|TRBJ2-7|15|TRBD2
CASSGTSGSTYEQYF
>.|TRBV15|TRBJ1-3|15|.
CATSREGRSGNTIYF
>.|TRBV4-1|TRBJ2-7|15|.
CASSQGGPGPYEQYF
>.|TRBV5-6|TRBJ2-5|15|.
CASSAFQRPQETQYF
>.|TRBV7-9|TRBJ2-1|15|TRBD2
CASSTGTSEDNEQFF
>.|TRBV7-7|TRBJ1-1|14|TRBD1
CASSPGQGYTEAFF
>.|TRBV27|TRBJ2-1|19|TRBD2
CASSSEPPQLAGGYNEQFF
>.|TRBV9|TRBJ2-6|15|.
CASKRDATGANVLTF
>.|TRBV27|TRBJ2-1|13|.
CASSFRTYNEQFF
>.|TRBV2|TRBJ2-4|11|.
CASEQGNIQYF